Below are 12 T cell receptor beta chains sequenced from a single sample in a study of CD8+ T cells in alopecia areata. RNA extraction was followed by reverse transcription into cDNA, which acted as the sequencing template. Data came from immunoSEQ multiplex PCR; TCRdb stores just in-frame clones and leaves some out. This sample has fewer than 150,000 clones; less than 70% occur once, and the top ten carry about 3%. Sequencing input: CD4+ T cells sorted from blood. Receptors were obtained from a human donor in good health.

This rearrangement joins TRBV4-2 to TRBJ1-1; 7 bases fit TRBD1. V shed 5 bases, J shed 6 bases, and the junction held 9 bases outside the gene matches. Germline-derived CDR1 and CDR2 are LGHNA and YNFKEQ. The CDR3 is 14 residues long. The CDR3 loop is CASSISGQWAEAFF. CDR3 in DNA: TGTGCCAGCAGCATATCGGGACAGTGGGCTGAAGCTTTCTTT.

The chain carries TRBV4-2 and TRBJ2-2; TRBD1 or TRBD2 may be the D gene (5 bases each). V lost 4 bases to trimming and J lost 4 bases, with 13 bases between them. CDR1 and CDR2 (germline): LGHNA, YNFKEQ. The CDR3 extends over 15 amino acids. In DNA form, the CDR3 reads TGTGCCAGCAGCCCCAATCGGGGCCTCACCGGGGAGCTGTTTTTT. Its protein product is CASSPNRGLTGELFF.

This rearrangement joins TRBV30 to TRBJ2-6; D remains unclear. CDR1 and CDR2 from the germline V gene are GTSNPN and SVGIG (reference sequence). This CDR3 spans 17 amino acids. V lost 0 bases and J lost 2, with 14 bases in between. The CDR3 DNA reads as TGTGCCTGGAGTGTACTTAGGACGCAACCTGGGGCCAACGTCCTGACTTTC. This codes for CAWSVLRTQPGANVLTF.

The chain employs TRBV7-9 and TRBJ2-3, with D possibly being TRBD2 (6 bases). The CDR3 runs to 13 residues. Germline loops: CDR1 SEHNR, CDR2 FQNEAQ (reference sequence). V was cut by 5 bases and J by 9 bases, with 15 bases left in between. For the CDR3, the DNA is TGTGCCAGCAGCCACGGCGGGGCACCGACGCAGTATTTT. Amino acid sequence: CASSHGGAPTQYF.

This chain links TRBV2 with TRBJ2-5; no firm D call. Germline CDR1 and CDR2: SNHLY and FYNNEI. The V end lost 1 base, the J end lost 5 bases, and 17 bases lay between the germline ends. The CDR3 consists of 16 residues. CDR3 residues: CASSEVQVEFVETQYF. The CDR3 DNA sequence: TGTGCCAGCAGTGAAGTTCAGGTCGAATTCGTGGAGACCCAGTACTTC.

The chain recombines TRBV5-1 with TRBJ2-7; D uncertain. In germline, CDR1 is SGHRS, CDR2 YFSETQ. V lost 1 base and J 2 bases, leaving 7 bases between the germline ends. This CDR3 spans 13 amino acids. CDR3: CASSLSEPYEQYF. The DNA of the CDR3 is TGCGCCAGCAGCTTGTCGGAACCCTACGAGCAGTACTTC. The full variable domain, rest sourced from reference TRBV5-1 and TRBJ2-7, is KAGVTQTPRYLIKTRGQQVTLSCSPISGHRSVSWYQQTPGQGLQFLFEYFSETQRNKGNFPGRFSGRQFSNSRSEMNVSTLELGDSALYLCASSLSEPYEQYFGPGTRLTVT.

The chain joins TRBV5-1 to TRBJ1-1, with D hard to call. The CDR3 length is 14 residues. Germline CDR1 and CDR2: SGHRS and YFSETQ. Trimming left V 4 bases short and J 1 base short, with 11 bases between. The DNA for the CDR3 is TGCGCCAGCAGCCCGGGATCGGGGAACACTGAAGCTTTCTTT. Translation: CASSPGSGNTEAFF.

This rearrangement joins TRBV30 to TRBJ1-2; no clear D. This CDR3 has 10 amino acids. Germline lookup yields CDR1 GTSNPN and CDR2 SVGIG (reference sequence). The V end lost 8 bases, the J end lost 7 bases, and 11 bases lay between the germline ends. The CDR3 sequence: CAGGVSGYTF. The CDR3 DNA follows: TGTGCCGGCGGCGTGAGTGGCTACACCTTC.

This clone was observed a few times. The rearrangement links TRBV6-1 to TRBJ1-5; 7 bases align to TRBD1. Looked up from germline, CDR1 is MNHNS and CDR2 is SASEGT. The CDR3 is 15 residues long. With V trimmed by 7 bases and J by 3 bases, 9 bases remained unmatched. CDR3 amino acids: CASKPMGQNNQPQHF. The CDR3 coding sequence is TGTGCCAGCAAGCCGATGGGACAGAACAATCAGCCCCAGCATTTT.

V is TRBV7-9 and J is TRBJ1-2; 8 nucleotides line up with TRBD1. The CDR3 sequence is 13 residues long. With 1 base clipped from V and 8 bases from J, the junction kept 3 bases outside the gene matches. Germline V gene data show CDR1 as SEHNR and CDR2 as FQNEAQ (reference sequence). The CDR3 reads CASSLGTGYGYTF. The CDR3 nucleotides are TGTGCCAGCAGCTTAGGGACAGGGTACGGCTACACCTTC.

The chain couples TRBV30 to TRBJ1-2; weak D call: TRBD1 (5 bases). Germline V gene data show CDR1 as GTSNPN and CDR2 as SVGIG (reference sequence). With 1 base removed from V and 1 base from J, the gap between germline ends came to 10 bases. The CDR3 has 14 amino acids. In DNA form, the CDR3 reads TGTGCCTGGAGTGAGGGACGGGTTAACTATGGCTACACCTTC. This codes for CAWSEGRVNYGYTF.

This clone has just one count. V and J are TRBV23-1 and TRBJ2-2; 10 positions agree with TRBD1. TRBV23-1 is flagged as an ORF with uncertain function. Unmatched junction bases numbered 7, after V lost 0 bases and J lost 6 bases. The CDR3 spans 17 residues. The CDR3 spells CASSQSLGDRGPGELFF. CDR3 nucleotides: TGCGCCAGCAGTCAATCACTAGGGGACAGGGGTCCCGGGGAGCTGTTTTTT.